This T cell receptor (beta chain) came from a study of blood T cell repertoires in COVID-19. The wider study: Recovered Cohort 3 donors showed two negative PCRs, clearance, or symptom resolution. T cells, B-cell-depleted T cells, or PBMCs provided the cDNA or gDNA that served as material.

Germline trimming cut 3 bases from V and 4 bases from J; bases unmatched to any gene: 9. Germline CDR1 SGHNT, CDR2 YYREEE (reference sequence). The CDR3 sequence is 15 residues long. Some clones are missing from TCRdb's copy, which holds only in-frame ones; the method was immunoSEQ multiplex PCR. There are approximately 200,000 clones in the sample; roughly 91% occur only once, and about 7% lies in the top ten. The sample taken for sequencing was PBMCs or T cells enriched from blood (not recorded which). This receptor was identified in a young man in a cohort exposed to, infected with or recovered from COVID-19 (not recorded which). The genes are TRBV5-4 and TRBJ1-1, with 7 nucleotides matching TRBD1. The CDR3 reads CASSSRQGEATEAFF. The CDR3 DNA reads as TGTGCCAGCAGCTCTAGACAGGGAGAGGCCACTGAAGCTTTCTTT.